Reported below is one TCR beta chain. What it binds is not known. This record comes from a study of shared clonotypes between healthy human individuals. Study conclusions and caveats: Genetic and exposure-history diversity was limited by the few donors.

The authors distributed each subset's genomic DNA evenly over several immunoSEQ plates. Method: immunoSEQ multiplex PCR; TCRdb's copy keeps in-frame clones and lacks some. The table lists 550,000 to 850,000 clones, 74% of them singletons, with over 1.5% in the top ten. The CDR3 has 14 amino acids. V shed 5 bases and J 2 bases; nucleotides not matched to a gene: 6. From germline, CDR1 is MGHRA and CDR2 YSYEKL. The receptor's source is a young woman in good health. The specimen was memory CD4+ T cells sorted from blood. Subset defined: CD45RA-negative fraction. This chain connects TRBV4-1 to TRBJ2-7; TRBD1 aligns across 7 bases. The CDR3 DNA is TGCGCCAGCAGCTTTCGGACAGGAACCTACGAGCAGTACTTC. Translating it yields CASSFRTGTYEQYF.